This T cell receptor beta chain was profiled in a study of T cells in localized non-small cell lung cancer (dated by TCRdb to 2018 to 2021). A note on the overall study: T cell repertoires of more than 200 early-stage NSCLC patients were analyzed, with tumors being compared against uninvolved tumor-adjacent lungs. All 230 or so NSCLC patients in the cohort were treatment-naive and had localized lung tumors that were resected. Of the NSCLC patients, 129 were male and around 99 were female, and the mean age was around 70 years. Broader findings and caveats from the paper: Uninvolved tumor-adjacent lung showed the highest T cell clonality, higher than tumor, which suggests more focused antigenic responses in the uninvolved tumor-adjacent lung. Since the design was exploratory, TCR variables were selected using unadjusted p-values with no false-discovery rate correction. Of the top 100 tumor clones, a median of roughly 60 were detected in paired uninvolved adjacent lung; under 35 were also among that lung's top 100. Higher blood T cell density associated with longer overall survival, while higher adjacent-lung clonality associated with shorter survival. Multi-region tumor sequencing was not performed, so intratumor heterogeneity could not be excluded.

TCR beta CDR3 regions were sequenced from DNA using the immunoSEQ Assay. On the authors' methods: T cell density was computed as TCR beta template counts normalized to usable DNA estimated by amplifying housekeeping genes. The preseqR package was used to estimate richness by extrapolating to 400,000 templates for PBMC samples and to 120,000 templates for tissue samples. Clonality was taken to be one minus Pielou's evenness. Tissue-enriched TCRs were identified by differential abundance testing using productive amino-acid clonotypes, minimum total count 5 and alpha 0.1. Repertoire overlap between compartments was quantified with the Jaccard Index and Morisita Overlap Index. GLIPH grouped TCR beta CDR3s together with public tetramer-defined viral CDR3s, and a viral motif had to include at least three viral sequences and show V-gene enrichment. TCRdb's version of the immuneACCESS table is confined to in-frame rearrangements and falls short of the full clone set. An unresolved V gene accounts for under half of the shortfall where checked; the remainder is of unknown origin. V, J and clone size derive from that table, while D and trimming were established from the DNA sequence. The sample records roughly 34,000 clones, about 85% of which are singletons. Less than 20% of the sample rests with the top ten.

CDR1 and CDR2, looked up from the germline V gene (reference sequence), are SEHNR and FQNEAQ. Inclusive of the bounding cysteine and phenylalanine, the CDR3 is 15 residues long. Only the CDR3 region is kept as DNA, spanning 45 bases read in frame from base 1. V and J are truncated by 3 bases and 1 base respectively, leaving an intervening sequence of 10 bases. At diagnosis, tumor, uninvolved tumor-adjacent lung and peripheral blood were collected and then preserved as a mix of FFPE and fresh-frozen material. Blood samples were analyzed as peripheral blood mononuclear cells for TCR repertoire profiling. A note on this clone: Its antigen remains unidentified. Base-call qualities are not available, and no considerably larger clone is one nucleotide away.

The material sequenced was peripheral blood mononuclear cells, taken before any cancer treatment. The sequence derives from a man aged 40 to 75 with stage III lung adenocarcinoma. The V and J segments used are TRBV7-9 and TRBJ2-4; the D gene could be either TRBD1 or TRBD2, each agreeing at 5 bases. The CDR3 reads CASSLRGMAKNIQYF. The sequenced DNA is TGTGCCAGCAGCTTGAGGGGCATGGCCAAAAACATTCAGTACTTC.